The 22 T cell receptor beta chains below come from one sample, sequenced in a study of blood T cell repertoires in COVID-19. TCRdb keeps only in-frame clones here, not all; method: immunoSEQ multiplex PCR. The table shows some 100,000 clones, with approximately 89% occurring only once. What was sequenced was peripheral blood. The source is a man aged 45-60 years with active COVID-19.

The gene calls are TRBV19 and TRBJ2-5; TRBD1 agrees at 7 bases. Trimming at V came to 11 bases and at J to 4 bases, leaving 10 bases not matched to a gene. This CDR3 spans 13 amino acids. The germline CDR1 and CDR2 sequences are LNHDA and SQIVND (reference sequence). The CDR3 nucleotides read TGTGCCGCGTCGACAGGGACGACAGAGACCCAGTACTTC. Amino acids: CAASTGTTETQYF.

This CDR3 reads CASSLGGRTGELFF. DNA of the CDR3: TGTGCCAGCAGTTTAGGTGGGAGAACCGGGGAGCTGTTTTTT. This chain links TRBV27 with TRBJ2-2; D might be TRBD2 (5 bases). Germline V CDR1 and CDR2: MNHEY, SMNVEV (reference sequence). V lost 2 bases, J lost 5 bases, and 9 bases lay in between. The CDR3 has 14 amino acids.

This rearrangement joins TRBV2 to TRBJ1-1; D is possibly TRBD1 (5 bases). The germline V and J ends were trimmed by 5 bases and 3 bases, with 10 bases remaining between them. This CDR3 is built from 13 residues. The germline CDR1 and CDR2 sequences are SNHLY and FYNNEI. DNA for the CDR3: TGTGCCAGCAGTTCAGGGTTGCACACTGAAGCTTTCTTT. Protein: CASSSGLHTEAFF.

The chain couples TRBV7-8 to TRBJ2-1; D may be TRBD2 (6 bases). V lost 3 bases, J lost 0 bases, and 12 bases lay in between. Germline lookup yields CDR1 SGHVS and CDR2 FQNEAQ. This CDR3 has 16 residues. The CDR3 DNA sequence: TGTGCCAGCAGCTTGGGAGGAGCCAGCTCCTACAATGAGCAGTTCTTC. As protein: CASSLGGASSYNEQFF.

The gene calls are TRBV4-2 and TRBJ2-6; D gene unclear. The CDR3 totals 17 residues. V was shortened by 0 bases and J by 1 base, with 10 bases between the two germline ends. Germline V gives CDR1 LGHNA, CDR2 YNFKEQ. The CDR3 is CASSQDPRSSGANVLTF. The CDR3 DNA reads TGTGCCAGCAGCCAAGACCCTCGGAGTTCTGGGGCCAACGTCCTGACTTTC.

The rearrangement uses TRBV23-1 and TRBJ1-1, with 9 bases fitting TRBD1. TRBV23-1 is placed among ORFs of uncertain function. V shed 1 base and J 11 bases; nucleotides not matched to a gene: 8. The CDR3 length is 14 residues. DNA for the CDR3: TGCGCCAGCAGTCAATGTGGGAGGACAGGGGCCGCTTTCTTT. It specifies CASSQCGRTGAAFF.

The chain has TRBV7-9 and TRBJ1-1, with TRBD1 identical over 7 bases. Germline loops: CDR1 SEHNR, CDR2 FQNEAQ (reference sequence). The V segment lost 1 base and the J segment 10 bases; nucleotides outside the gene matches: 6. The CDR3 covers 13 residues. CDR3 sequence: CASSLVDRAVAFF. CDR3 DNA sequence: TGTGCCAGCAGCTTAGTAGACAGGGCGGTAGCTTTCTTT.

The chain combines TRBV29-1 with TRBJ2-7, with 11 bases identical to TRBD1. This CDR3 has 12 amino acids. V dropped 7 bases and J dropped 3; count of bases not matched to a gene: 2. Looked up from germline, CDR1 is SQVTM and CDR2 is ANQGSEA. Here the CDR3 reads CSAGTGGYEQYF. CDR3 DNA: TGCAGCGCCGGGACAGGGGGCTACGAGCAGTACTTC.

The CDR3 DNA reads as TGTGCCAGCAGCTTGGAAGGGGCTTCCAAAAACATTCAGTACTTC. This gives the protein CASSLEGASKNIQYF. This chain joins TRBV5-6 and TRBJ2-4; a weak D match, TRBD1 (5 bases). The CDR3 is made up of 15 amino acids. The V gene's germline CDR1 is SGHDT and CDR2 YYEEEE. V was clipped by 0 bases and J by 2 bases, with 9 bases between them.

CDR3 protein: CASSQGYTEAFF. CDR3 bases: TGTGCCAGCAGCCAGGGGTACACTGAAGCTTTCTTT. The genes are TRBV12-3 or TRBV12-4 and TRBJ1-1; D is possibly TRBD1 (6 bases). This CDR3 spans 12 amino acids. The V end lost 6 bases, the J end lost 3 bases, and 8 bases lay between the germline ends.

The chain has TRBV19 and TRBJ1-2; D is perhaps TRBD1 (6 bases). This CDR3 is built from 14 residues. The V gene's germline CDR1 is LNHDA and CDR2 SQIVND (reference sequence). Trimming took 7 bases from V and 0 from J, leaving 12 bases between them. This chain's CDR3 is CASTQQGTNYGYTF. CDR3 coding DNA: TGTGCCAGTACCCAACAGGGAACTAACTATGGCTACACCTTC.

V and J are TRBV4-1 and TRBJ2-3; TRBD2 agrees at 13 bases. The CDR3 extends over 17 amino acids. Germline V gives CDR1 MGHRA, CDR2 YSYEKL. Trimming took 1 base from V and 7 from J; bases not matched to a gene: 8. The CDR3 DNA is TGCGCCAGCAGCCAAGTAACTACTAGCGGGGGGGCGAATACGCAGTATTTT. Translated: CASSQVTTSGGANTQYF.

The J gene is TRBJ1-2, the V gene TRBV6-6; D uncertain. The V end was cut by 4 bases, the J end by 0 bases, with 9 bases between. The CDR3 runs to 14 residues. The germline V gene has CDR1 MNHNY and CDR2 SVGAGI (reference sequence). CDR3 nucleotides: TGTGCCAGCAGTTCCACAGCTCCTAACTATGGCTACACCTTC. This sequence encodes CASSSTAPNYGYTF.

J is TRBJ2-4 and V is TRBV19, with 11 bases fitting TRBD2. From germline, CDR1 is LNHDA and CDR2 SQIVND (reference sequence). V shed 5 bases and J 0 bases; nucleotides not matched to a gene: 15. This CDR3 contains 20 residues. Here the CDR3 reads CASSVDLLAGARLAKNIQYF. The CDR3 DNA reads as TGTGCCAGTAGTGTGGACTTACTAGCGGGGGCAAGATTAGCCAAAAACATTCAGTACTTC.

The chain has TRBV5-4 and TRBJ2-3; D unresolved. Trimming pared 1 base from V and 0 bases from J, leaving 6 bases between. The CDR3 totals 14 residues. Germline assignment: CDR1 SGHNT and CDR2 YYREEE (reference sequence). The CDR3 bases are TGTGCCAGCAGCTTGTCGACTAGCACAGATACGCAGTATTTT. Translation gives CASSLSTSTDTQYF.

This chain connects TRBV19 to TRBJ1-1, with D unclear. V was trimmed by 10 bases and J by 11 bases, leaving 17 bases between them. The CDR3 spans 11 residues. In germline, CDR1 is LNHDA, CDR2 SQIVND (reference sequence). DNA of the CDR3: TGTGCCACTACTTTCGGGTTACGCGCTTTCTTT. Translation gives CATTFGLRAFF.

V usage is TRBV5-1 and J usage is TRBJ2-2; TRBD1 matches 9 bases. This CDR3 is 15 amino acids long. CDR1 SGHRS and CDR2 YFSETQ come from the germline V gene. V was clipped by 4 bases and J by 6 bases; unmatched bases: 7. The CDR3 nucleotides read TGCGCCAGCAGCGTCCGGGACAGGGAGGCCGGGGAGCTGTTTTTT. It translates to CASSVRDREAGELFF.

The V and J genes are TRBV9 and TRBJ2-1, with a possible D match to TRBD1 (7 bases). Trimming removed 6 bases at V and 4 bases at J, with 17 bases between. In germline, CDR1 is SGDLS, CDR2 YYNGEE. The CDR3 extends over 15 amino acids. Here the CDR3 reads CASTTDRAGYNEQFF. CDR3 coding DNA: TGTGCCAGCACCACCGACAGGGCGGGATACAATGAGCAGTTCTTC.

The CDR3 DNA follows: TGTGCCAGCAGTTTAGGCGATGAGCAGTTCTTC. Translating it yields CASSLGDEQFF. J is TRBJ2-1 and V is TRBV12-3 or TRBV12-4; D not resolved. The ends were cut back, 1 base at V and 8 bases at J, with 3 bases in the middle. The CDR3 is 11 amino acids.

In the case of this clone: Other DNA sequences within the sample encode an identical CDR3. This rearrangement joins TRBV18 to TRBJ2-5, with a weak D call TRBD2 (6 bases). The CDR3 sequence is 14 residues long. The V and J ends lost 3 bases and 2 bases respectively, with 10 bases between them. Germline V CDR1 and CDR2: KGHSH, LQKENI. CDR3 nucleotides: TGTGCCAGCTCACCCCGGGGGTATCAAGAGACCCAGTACTTC. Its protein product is CASSPRGYQETQYF.

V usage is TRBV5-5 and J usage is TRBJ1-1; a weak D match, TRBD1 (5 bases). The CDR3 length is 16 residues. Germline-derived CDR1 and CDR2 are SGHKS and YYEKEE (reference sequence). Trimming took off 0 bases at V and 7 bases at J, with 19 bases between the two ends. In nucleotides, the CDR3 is TGTGCCAGCAGCTTGGCAACAGGAATTCGAGCCAATGAAGCTTTCTTT. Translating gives CASSLATGIRANEAFF.

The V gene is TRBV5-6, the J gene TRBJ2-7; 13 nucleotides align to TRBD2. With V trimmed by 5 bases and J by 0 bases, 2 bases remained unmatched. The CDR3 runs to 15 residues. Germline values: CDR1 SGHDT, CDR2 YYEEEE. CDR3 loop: CASSGLAGVSYEQYV. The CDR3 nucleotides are TGTGCCAGCAGTGGACTAGCGGGAGTCTCCTACGAGCAGTACGTC.